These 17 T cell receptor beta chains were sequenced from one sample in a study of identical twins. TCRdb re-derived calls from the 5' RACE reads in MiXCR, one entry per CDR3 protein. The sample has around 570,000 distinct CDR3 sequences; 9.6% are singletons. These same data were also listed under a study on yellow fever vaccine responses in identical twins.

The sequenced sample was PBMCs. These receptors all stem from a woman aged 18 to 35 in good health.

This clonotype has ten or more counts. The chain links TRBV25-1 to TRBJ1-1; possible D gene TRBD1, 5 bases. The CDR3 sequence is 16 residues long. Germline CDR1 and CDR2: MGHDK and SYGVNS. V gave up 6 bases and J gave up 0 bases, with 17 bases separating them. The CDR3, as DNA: TGTGCCAGCAGAGGACCCTTCACAGGTTTGAACACTGAAGCTTTCTTT. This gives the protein CASRGPFTGLNTEAFF.

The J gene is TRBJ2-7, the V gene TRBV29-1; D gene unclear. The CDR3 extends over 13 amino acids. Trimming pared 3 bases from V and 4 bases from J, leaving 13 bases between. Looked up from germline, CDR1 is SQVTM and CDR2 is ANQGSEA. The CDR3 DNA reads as TGCAGCGTTGACAAGGATGGCGGATACGAGCAGTACTTC. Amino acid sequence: CSVDKDGGYEQYF.

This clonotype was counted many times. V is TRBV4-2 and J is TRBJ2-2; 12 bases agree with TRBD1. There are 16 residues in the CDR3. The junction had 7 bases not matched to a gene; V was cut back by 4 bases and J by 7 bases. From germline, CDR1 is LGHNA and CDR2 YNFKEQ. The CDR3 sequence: CASSREGQGANGELFF. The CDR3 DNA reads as TGTGCCAGCAGCCGCGAGGGACAGGGGGCTAACGGGGAGCTGTTTTTT.

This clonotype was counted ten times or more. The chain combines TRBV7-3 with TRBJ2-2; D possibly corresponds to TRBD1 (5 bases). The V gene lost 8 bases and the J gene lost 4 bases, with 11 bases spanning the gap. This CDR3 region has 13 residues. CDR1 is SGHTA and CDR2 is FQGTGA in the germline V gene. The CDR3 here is CASQGRGTGELFF. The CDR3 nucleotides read TGTGCCAGCCAGGGTAGGGGCACCGGGGAGCTGTTTTTT.

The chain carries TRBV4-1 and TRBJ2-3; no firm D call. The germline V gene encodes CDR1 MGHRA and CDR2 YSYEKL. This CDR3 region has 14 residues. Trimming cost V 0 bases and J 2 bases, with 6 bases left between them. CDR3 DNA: TGCGCCAGCAGCCAAGACGGGCCCACAGATACGCAGTATTTT. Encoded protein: CASSQDGPTDTQYF.

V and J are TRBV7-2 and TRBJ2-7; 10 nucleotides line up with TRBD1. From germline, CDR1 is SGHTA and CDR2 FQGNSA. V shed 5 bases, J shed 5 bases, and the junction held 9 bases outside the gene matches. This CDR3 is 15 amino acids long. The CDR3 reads CASSNRQGARDEQYF. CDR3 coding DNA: TGTGCCAGCAGCAACCGACAGGGGGCGCGCGACGAGCAGTACTTC.

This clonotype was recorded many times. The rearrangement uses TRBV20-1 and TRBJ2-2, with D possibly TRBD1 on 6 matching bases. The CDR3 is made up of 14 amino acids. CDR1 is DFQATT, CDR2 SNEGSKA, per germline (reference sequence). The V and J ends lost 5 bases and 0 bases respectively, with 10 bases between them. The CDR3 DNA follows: TGCAGTGCTTCAGGACAGTCGAACACCGGGGAGCTGTTTTTT. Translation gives CSASGQSNTGELFF.

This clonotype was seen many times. The CDR3 reads CASSQDRWLAAYNEQFF. The DNA for the CDR3 is TGCGCCAGCAGCCAAGATAGGTGGCTAGCGGCCTACAATGAGCAGTTCTTC. The genes are TRBV4-3 and TRBJ2-1, with 7 bases lining up with TRBD2. The CDR3 extends over 17 amino acids. V lost 0 bases to trimming and J lost 2 bases; unmatched junction nucleotides: 7. Germline CDR1 LGHNA, CDR2 YSLEER.

The CDR3 DNA sequence: TGCGCCAGCAGCCAAGGGGCCGGGTTAAGAGAGACCCAGTACTTC. It is translated as CASSQGAGLRETQYF. The chain has TRBV4-3 and TRBJ2-5; D is ambiguous. CDR3 size: 15 residues. Germline assignment: CDR1 LGHNA and CDR2 YSLEER. The V end was cut by 1 base, the J end by 4 bases, with 13 bases between.

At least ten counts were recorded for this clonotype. The CDR3: CAWRVAGREDEQFF. The CDR3, as DNA: TGTGCCTGGAGAGTCGCCGGGCGGGAGGATGAGCAGTTCTTC. This chain uses TRBV30 with TRBJ2-1, with 8 bases that match TRBD2. The CDR3 runs 14 residues. The V gene end was trimmed by 3 bases and the J gene end by 8 bases; junction bases not matched to a gene: 9. Per germline, CDR1 GTSNPN and CDR2 SVGIG (reference sequence).

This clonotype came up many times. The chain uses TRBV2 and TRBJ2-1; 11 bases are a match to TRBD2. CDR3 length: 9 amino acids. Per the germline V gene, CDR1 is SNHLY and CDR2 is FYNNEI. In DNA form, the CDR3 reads TGTTCTAGCGGGGGGGAGCAGTTCTTC. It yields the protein CSSGGEQFF. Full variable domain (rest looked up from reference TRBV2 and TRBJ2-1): EPEVTQTPSHQVTQMGQEVILRCVPISNHLYFYWYRQILGQKVEFLVSFYNNEISEKSEIFDDQFSVERPDGSNFTLKIRSTKLEDSAMYFCSSGGEQFFGPGTRLTVL.

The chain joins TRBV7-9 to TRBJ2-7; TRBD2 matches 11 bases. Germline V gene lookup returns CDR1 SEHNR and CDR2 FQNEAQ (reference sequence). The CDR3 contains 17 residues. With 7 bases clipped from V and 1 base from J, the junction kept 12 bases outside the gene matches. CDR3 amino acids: CASTAWLAGGMSYEQYF. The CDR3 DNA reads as TGTGCCAGCACAGCTTGGCTAGCGGGAGGAATGTCCTACGAGCAGTACTTC.

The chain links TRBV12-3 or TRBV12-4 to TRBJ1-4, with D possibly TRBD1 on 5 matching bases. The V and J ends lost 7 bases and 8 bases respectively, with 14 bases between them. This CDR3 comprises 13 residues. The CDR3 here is CASTNPNREKLFF. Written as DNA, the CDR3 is TGTGCCAGCACCAACCCCAACAGGGAAAAACTGTTTTTT.

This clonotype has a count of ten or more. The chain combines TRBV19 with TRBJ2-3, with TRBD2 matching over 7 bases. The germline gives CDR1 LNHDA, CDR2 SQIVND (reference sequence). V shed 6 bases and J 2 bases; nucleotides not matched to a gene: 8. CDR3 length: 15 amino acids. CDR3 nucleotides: TGTGCCAGTAGGATCCGCGGGGGAAACACAGATACGCAGTATTTT. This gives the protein CASRIRGGNTDTQYF.

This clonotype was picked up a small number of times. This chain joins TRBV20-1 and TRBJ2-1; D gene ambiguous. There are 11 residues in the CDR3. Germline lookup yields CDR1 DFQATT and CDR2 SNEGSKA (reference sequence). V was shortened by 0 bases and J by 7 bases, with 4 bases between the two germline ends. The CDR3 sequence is CSAREWNEQFF. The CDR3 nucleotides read TGCAGTGCTAGAGAATGGAATGAGCAGTTCTTC.

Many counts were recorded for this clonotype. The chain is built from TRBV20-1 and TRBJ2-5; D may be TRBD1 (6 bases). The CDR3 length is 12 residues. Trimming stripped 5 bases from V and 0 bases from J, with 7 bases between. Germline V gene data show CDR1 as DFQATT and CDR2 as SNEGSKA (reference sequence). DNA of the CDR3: TGCAGTGCTTGGGACAACCAAGAGACCCAGTACTTC. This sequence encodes CSAWDNQETQYF.

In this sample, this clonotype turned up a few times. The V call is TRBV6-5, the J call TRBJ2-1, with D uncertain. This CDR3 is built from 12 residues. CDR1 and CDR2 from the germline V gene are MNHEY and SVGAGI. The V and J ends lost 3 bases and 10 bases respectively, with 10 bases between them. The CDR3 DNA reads TGTGCCAGCAGTTATGGGGATATGGAGCAGTTCTTC. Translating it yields CASSYGDMEQFF.